The T cell receptor (beta chain) described here comes from a study of T cells in Graves' hyperthyroidism and ophthalmopathy. This CDR3 has 14 residues. The germline V gene has CDR1 ENHRY and CDR2 SYGVKD. Germline trimming cut 6 bases from V and 6 bases from J; bases unmatched to any gene: 11. Graves' hyperthyroidism was deemed stable given no ophthalmopathy progression within 18 months. Uncontrolled infection, other autoimmune disease, pregnancy or lactation excluded patients. Each diagnosis drew on symptoms, thyroxine, TRAb, thyroid ultrasound and orbital computed tomography findings. Amplification of TCR beta CDR3 regions used RNA as the template. TCR CDR3 regions were first amplified by RT-PCR with HTBI primers. TCRdb re-derived calls from the multiplex PCR reads in MiXCR, one entry per CDR3 protein. The repertoire holds 470,000 or so distinct CDR3 sequences, with around 20% as singletons.

The sequence was collected from a young man with Graves' hyperthyroidism. The specimen sequenced was blood. The V call is TRBV10-3, the J call TRBJ2-7; 7 positions agree with TRBD1. CDR3 coding DNA: TGTGCCATCAGCTCCGGGACAGCGGTTGGCGAGCAGTACTTC. Translated, it gives CAISSGTAVGEQYF.